These 25 T cell receptor beta chains were all obtained from the same sample, sequenced in a study of early T cells in non-severe SARS-CoV-2 infection. TCRdb reanalysed the 5' RACE reads using MiXCR and keeps one entry per CDR3 protein. The table lists about 52,000 distinct CDR3 sequences, 11% of them singletons. The specimen was whole blood. The receptors come from an adult who was a healthcare worker with PCR-confirmed SARS-CoV-2 infection or an uninfected control (not recorded which).

This clonotype was seen many times. The gene calls are TRBV29-1 and TRBJ2-7, with 8 bases identical to TRBD1. With V trimmed by 4 bases and J by 5 bases, 10 bases remained unmatched. The CDR3 extends over 14 amino acids. Germline V gene data show CDR1 as SQVTM and CDR2 as ANQGSEA. The DNA for the CDR3 is TGCAGCGTTGTAGTCCCAGGGGGCGTCAACGAGCAGTACTTC. Protein sequence: CSVVVPGGVNEQYF.

The table lists this clonotype with many counts. The V and J genes are TRBV20-1 and TRBJ2-7, with TRBD2 identical over 7 bases. There are 14 residues in the CDR3. Germline V CDR1 and CDR2: DFQATT, SNEGSKA (reference sequence). With 2 bases clipped from V and 4 bases from J, the junction kept 8 bases outside the gene matches. CDR3 sequence (DNA): TGCAGTGCTAGAAGTAGCGGGTTTATTTACGAGCAGTACTTC. Amino acid sequence: CSARSSGFIYEQYF.

This clonotype was seen many times. The J gene is TRBJ1-2, the V gene TRBV18, with D possibly being TRBD1 (5 bases). This CDR3 spans 14 amino acids. CDR1 is KGHSH and CDR2 is LQKENI in the germline V gene. With 4 bases removed from V and 5 bases from J, the gap between germline ends came to 14 bases. The CDR3 spells CASSRMEGDYGYTF. Written as DNA, the CDR3 is TGTGCCAGCTCACGTATGGAAGGGGATTATGGCTACACCTTC.

This clonotype occurred a few times. J is TRBJ2-7 and V is TRBV7-6, with D possibly TRBD2 on 6 matching bases. The germline V gene has CDR1 SGHVS and CDR2 FNYEAQ. CDR3 length: 15 residues. V lost 3 bases to trimming and J lost 0 bases, with 12 bases between them. CDR3 DNA: TGTGCCAGCAGCTTGGGACTTCTATACTCCTACGAGCAGTACTTC. Translated: CASSLGLLYSYEQYF.

There are many counts of this clonotype. This chain uses TRBV7-9 with TRBJ2-3; D is ambiguous. There are 14 residues in the CDR3. In germline, CDR1 is SEHNR, CDR2 FQNEAQ (reference sequence). Trimming shortened V by 5 bases and J by 1 base, and 10 bases separated the two germline ends. CDR3 sequence: CASSPGRGTDTQYF. CDR3 DNA sequence: TGTGCCAGCAGCCCCGGACGGGGCACAGATACGCAGTATTTT.

The genes are TRBV4-1 and TRBJ2-7; D gene uncertain. Germline V lookup: CDR1 MGHRA, CDR2 YSYEKL. The CDR3 contains 14 residues. Trimming removed 0 bases from V and 2 bases from J, with 8 bases in between. The CDR3 DNA reads TGCGCCAGCAGCCAAGAAGACTCGACCTACGAGCAGTACTTC. The encoded protein is CASSQEDSTYEQYF.

This rearrangement joins TRBV7-9 to TRBJ1-2; D is undetermined. The CDR3 is made up of 15 amino acids. Trimming stripped 3 bases from V and 5 bases from J, with 16 bases between. CDR1 is SEHNR and CDR2 is FQNEAQ in the germline V gene (reference sequence). DNA for the CDR3: TGTGCCAGCAGCTTGAGCGTAACCTTGGGGTATGGCTACACCTTC. As protein: CASSLSVTLGYGYTF.

This clonotype appeared many times. This chain joins TRBV28 and TRBJ2-4; weak D call: TRBD2 (5 bases). This CDR3 comprises 17 residues. Germline V gene lookup returns CDR1 MDHEN and CDR2 SYDVKM. V shed 5 bases and J shed 1 base, with 18 bases lying between them. Here the CDR3 reads CASSRNSAAGAKNIQYF. The CDR3, as DNA: TGTGCCAGCAGTCGAAACAGCGCGGCGGGTGCCAAAAACATTCAGTACTTC.

The rearrangement uses TRBV7-2 and TRBJ1-6, with no clear D. The CDR3 length is 12 residues. Germline CDR1 reads SGHTA; CDR2 reads FQGNSA. The V end lost 11 bases, the J end lost 6 bases, and 11 bases lay between the germline ends. CDR3 residues: CAARVGNSPLHF. CDR3 sequence (DNA): TGTGCCGCGAGGGTGGGTAATTCACCCCTCCACTTT.

This clonotype was seen at least ten times. J is TRBJ2-7 and V is TRBV25-1; D unclear. Germline V CDR1 and CDR2: MGHDK, SYGVNS. The length of the CDR3 is 13 residues. V shed 4 bases and J shed 6 bases, with 13 bases lying between them. The CDR3 DNA reads TGTGCCAGCAGTGCGGCAGGTTTCCCCGAGCAGTACTTC. It encodes CASSAAGFPEQYF.

Ten or more counts support this clonotype. As DNA, the CDR3 is TGTGCCAGTCCTACCGGACGTAATTCACCCCTCCACTTT. Its protein product is CASPTGRNSPLHF. V usage is TRBV7-6 and J usage is TRBJ1-6; no reliable D call. Trimming removed 9 bases at V and 6 bases at J, with 12 bases between. The V gene's germline CDR1 is SGHVS and CDR2 FNYEAQ. The CDR3 extends over 13 amino acids.

A few counts support this clonotype. The genes are TRBV7-2 and TRBJ2-3; 7 bases map to TRBD1. The CDR3 sequence is 15 residues long. Germline V gene data show CDR1 as SGHTA and CDR2 as FQGNSA. V was pared by 2 bases and J by 0 bases, with 2 bases of the junction left unmatched. The CDR3 is CASSLQQGSTDTQYF. As DNA, the CDR3 is TGTGCCAGCAGCTTACAACAGGGGAGCACAGATACGCAGTATTTT.

Many counts were recorded for this clonotype. V gene TRBV7-6 combines with J gene TRBJ2-5; no clear D gene. Trimming pared 4 bases from V and 4 bases from J, leaving 7 bases between. Germline assignment: CDR1 SGHVS and CDR2 FNYEAQ. The CDR3 has 12 amino acids. In nucleotides, the CDR3 is TGTGCCAGCAGCTCACCTCCAGAGACCCAGTACTTC. Translated, it gives CASSSPPETQYF.

This clonotype was picked up many times. The chain recombines TRBV4-2 with TRBJ2-3; possibly TRBD2 for D (6 bases). Germline CDR1 LGHNA, CDR2 YNFKEQ. The CDR3 has 16 amino acids. V lost 4 bases and J lost 3, with 17 bases in between. In DNA, the CDR3 is TGTGCCAGCAGCCGCCTTGAGACGGGAGTTACAGATACGCAGTATTTT. This translates into CASSRLETGVTDTQYF.

V is TRBV7-2 and J is TRBJ2-7, with a possible D match to TRBD1 (6 bases). The V gene's germline CDR1 is SGHTA and CDR2 FQGNSA. V was clipped by 8 bases and J by 8 bases, with 19 bases between them. The CDR3 length is 13 residues. In nucleotides, the CDR3 is TGTGCCAGCGAAAGAGACAGACAGGCCCAGCAGTACTTC. Its translation: CASERDRQAQQYF. The complete variable domain, with remaining parts taken from reference TRBV7-2 and TRBJ2-7, reads GAGVSQSPSNKVTEKGKDVELRCDPISGHTALYWYRQSLGQGLEFLIYFQGNSAPDKSGLPSDRFSAERTGGSVSTLTIQRTQQEDSAVYLCASERDRQAQQYFGPGTRLTVT.

The chain uses TRBV20-1 and TRBJ2-1; 10 bases match TRBD2. CDR1 is DFQATT and CDR2 is SNEGSKA in the germline V gene (reference sequence). With V trimmed by 3 bases and J by 1 base, 3 bases remained unmatched. The CDR3 totals 15 residues. CDR3 in amino acids: CSARASGRSYNEQFF. Written as DNA, the CDR3 is TGCAGTGCTAGGGCTAGCGGGAGATCCTACAATGAGCAGTTCTTC.

Only a few counts were recorded for this clonotype. This rearrangement joins TRBV12-3 or TRBV12-4 to TRBJ1-1, with a tentative D call TRBD1 (5 bases). The CDR3 is 15 amino acids. The V end lost 2 bases, the J end lost 7 bases, and 17 bases lay between the germline ends. Written as DNA, the CDR3 is TGTGCCAGCAGTTTATTTAAGGGGCTCGGTGGTGAAGCTTTCTTT. Its translation is CASSLFKGLGGEAFF.

This clonotype was observed many times. The V and J genes are TRBV12-3 or TRBV12-4 and TRBJ1-2; tentative D call: TRBD1 (6 bases). V lost 6 bases and J 6 bases, leaving 8 bases between the germline ends. The CDR3 covers 11 residues. CDR3 residues: CASSNRDGYTF. CDR3 in DNA: TGTGCCAGCAGCAACAGGGATGGCTACACCTTC.

The J gene is TRBJ1-3, the V gene TRBV20-1, with D perhaps matching TRBD1 (6 bases). This CDR3 contains 16 residues. The V gene lost 2 bases and the J gene lost 0 bases, with 14 bases spanning the gap. Germline CDR1 is DFQATT and CDR2 is SNEGSKA (reference sequence). The CDR3: CSARKPWTASGNTIYF. CDR3 DNA sequence: TGCAGTGCTAGAAAACCCTGGACAGCCTCTGGAAACACCATATATTTT.

This clonotype was seen at least ten times. Here the CDR3 DNA reads TGCAGTGTTCAGGAGGGGACTAGCACAGATACGCAGTATTTT. The encoded protein is CSVQEGTSTDTQYF. J is TRBJ2-3 and V is TRBV20-1, with D perhaps TRBD2 (6 bases). CDR1 DFQATT and CDR2 SNEGSKA come from the germline V gene (reference sequence). The CDR3 sequence is 14 residues long. The germline V and J ends were trimmed by 7 bases and 0 bases, with 14 bases remaining between them.

Remarks on this clonotype: An end of the junction does not agree with germline; a read error may underlie this. V and J are TRBV6-2 or TRBV6-3 and TRBJ1-5; the D gene is possibly TRBD1 (5 bases). The CDR3 sequence is 12 residues long. Germline CDR1 reads MNHEY; CDR2 reads SVGEGT. The CDR3 region has the DNA TGTACCAGCCGGGACGGGCTAAAGGCCCAGCATTTT. Amino acid sequence: CTSRDGLKAQHF.

The table lists this clonotype with many counts. The chain couples TRBV3-1 to TRBJ2-3; a weak D match, TRBD1 (6 bases). Deletions cut 6 bases from V and 0 bases from J, with 10 bases between. Germline V CDR1 and CDR2: LGHDT, YNNKEL (reference sequence). The CDR3 extends over 14 amino acids. DNA of the CDR3: TGTGCCAGCAGTCCGGACAGAAGCACAGATACGCAGTATTTT. Its translation: CASSPDRSTDTQYF.

About this clonotype: This may arise from a read error, as a much more abundant clone is one base away. V usage is TRBV7-2 and J usage is TRBJ2-7, with D possibly being TRBD1 (5 bases). Germline values: CDR1 SGHTA, CDR2 FQGNSA. The CDR3 is 15 amino acids. The CDR3 spells CATSLSQGSSYEQYF. CDR3 coding DNA: TGTGCCACCAGCTTATCGCAGGGTAGCTCCTACGAGCAGTACTTC.

There are many counts of this clonotype. The gene calls are TRBV20-1 and TRBJ2-1, with 7 positions matching TRBD2. Germline values: CDR1 DFQATT, CDR2 SNEGSKA (reference sequence). Trimming took 4 bases from V and 9 from J; bases not matched to a gene: 15. The CDR3 loop spans 15 amino acids. CDR3 region: CSATSGAGSWGEQFF. The DNA of the CDR3 is TGCAGTGCTACCTCCGGAGCGGGATCCTGGGGTGAGCAGTTCTTC.

This clonotype has a count of ten or more. The chain employs TRBV6-5 and TRBJ1-2, with D hard to call. CDR1 MNHEY and CDR2 SVGAGI come from the germline V gene. Trimming shortened V by 4 bases and J by 3 bases, and 6 bases separated the two germline ends. CDR3 length equals 12 residues. The CDR3 nucleotides read TGTGCCAGCAGTTGGTCGGACTATGGCTACACCTTC. Translation gives CASSWSDYGYTF.